Following are 32 T cell receptor beta chains from one sample sequenced in a study of pediatric ulcerative colitis. Repertoires were generated with immunoSEQ multiplex PCR, while TCRdb's copy carries only in-frame clones and drops some. This table holds 13,000 to 15,000 clones, approximately 90% found once. Sequences were obtained from blood. All receptors derive from a boy younger than 18 with moderate ulcerative colitis.

The rearrangement uses TRBV15 and TRBJ2-3, with 8 bases fitting TRBD1. The CDR3 length is 16 residues. After removal of 1 base from V and 1 base from J, the junction contained 4 bases not matched to a gene. Germline CDR1 LNHNV, CDR2 YYDKDF (reference sequence). The CDR3 sequence: CATSRADRGRTDTQYF. In DNA form, the CDR3 reads TGTGCCACCAGCAGAGCCGACAGGGGACGCACAGATACGCAGTATTTT.

The sample holds one count of this clone. The chain combines TRBV9 with TRBJ1-2; 9 bases map to TRBD1. With V trimmed by 4 bases and J by 3 bases, 7 bases remained unmatched. The CDR3 contains 15 residues. The germline V gene encodes CDR1 SGDLS and CDR2 YYNGEE. CDR3 residues: CASSRTGGAYYGYTF. DNA of the CDR3: TGTGCCAGCAGCCGCACAGGGGGCGCCTACTATGGCTACACCTTC.

The chain combines TRBV5-4 with TRBJ2-1; the D gene is possibly TRBD1 (6 bases). Germline CDR1 and CDR2: SGHNT and YYREEE (reference sequence). The V end was cut by 0 bases, the J end by 4 bases, with 17 bases between. The CDR3 has 17 residues. The CDR3 DNA reads as TGTGCCAGCAGCTTGGGAACAGGGTCGTTTCTTTACAATGAGCAGTTCTTC. It translates to CASSLGTGSFLYNEQFF.

The J gene is TRBJ1-2, the V gene TRBV7-3, with D uncertain. Germline CDR1 SGHTA, CDR2 FQGTGA. CDR3 length: 12 amino acids. The V gene lost 2 bases and the J gene lost 6 bases, with 7 bases spanning the gap. DNA for the CDR3: TGTGCCAGCAGCTTATATGGTGATGGCTACACCTTC. Amino acid sequence: CASSLYGDGYTF.

V gene TRBV11-2 combines with J gene TRBJ2-5; a possible D gene is TRBD1 (6 bases). Trimming stripped 6 bases from V and 2 bases from J, with 13 bases between. Germline CDR1 is SGHAT and CDR2 is FQNNGV. The CDR3 has 14 amino acids. In DNA, the CDR3 is TGTGCCAGCAGACGCGGACAGATACAAGAGACCCAGTACTTC. It codes for CASRRGQIQETQYF.

This chain uses TRBV27 with TRBJ1-4; maybe TRBD1 (6 bases). Germline CDR1 is MNHEY and CDR2 is SMNVEV (reference sequence). The CDR3 runs to 14 residues. The germline V and J ends were trimmed by 6 bases and 8 bases, with 16 bases remaining between them. CDR3 sequence (DNA): TGTGCCAGCAGCCCAGGAGGGGGTGTGGAAAAACTGTTTTTT. Protein: CASSPGGGVEKLFF.

This chain joins TRBV11-3 and TRBJ2-2; D unresolved. Trimming removed 0 bases at V and 6 bases at J, with 5 bases between. The CDR3 is made up of 13 amino acids. The germline CDR1 and CDR2 sequences are SGHNT and YENEEA. CDR3 nucleotides: TGTGCCAGCAGCTTAGACTTAGCCGGGGAGCTGTTTTTT. As protein: CASSLDLAGELFF.

The chain uses TRBV5-4 and TRBJ1-4, with 9 bases matching TRBD1. J gave up 6 bases and V 4 bases, and 4 bases lay outside the gene matches. Germline loops: CDR1 SGHNT, CDR2 YYREEE (reference sequence). The CDR3 loop spans 14 amino acids. Written as DNA, the CDR3 is TGTGCCAGCAGCCGGACAGGGGAGGATGAAAAACTGTTTTTT. Protein: CASSRTGEDEKLFF. Looking up the rest from reference TRBV5-4 and TRBJ1-4 gives the full variable domain: ETGVTQSPTHLIKTRGQQVTLRCSSQSGHNTVSWYQQALGQGPQFIFQYYREEENGRGNFPPRFSGLQFPNYSSELNVNALELDDSALYLCASSRTGEDEKLFFGSGTQLSVL.

The CDR3 DNA sequence: TGCGCCAGCAGTGACTGGGCGGGAGTTTACGAGCAGTACTTC. Protein: CASSDWAGVYEQYF. The chain joins TRBV10-2 to TRBJ2-7; the match to TRBD2 covers 7 bases. This CDR3 has 14 residues. Germline V gene data show CDR1 as WSHSY and CDR2 as SAAADI. V lost 3 bases to trimming and J lost 4 bases; unmatched junction nucleotides: 6.

This clone was observed a few times. The gene calls are TRBV6-1 and TRBJ1-2, with D tentatively TRBD1 (5 bases). CDR1 is MNHNS, CDR2 SASEGT, per germline. The CDR3 totals 16 residues. V gave up 1 base and J gave up 4 bases, with 16 bases separating them. CDR3 region: CASSEGTPGGSYGYTF. The CDR3, as DNA: TGTGCCAGCAGTGAAGGGACACCTGGCGGGAGCTATGGCTACACCTTC.

The rearrangement links TRBV10-3 to TRBJ2-1; 8 bases fit TRBD2. The length of the CDR3 is 14 residues. Germline CDR1 and CDR2: ENHRY and SYGVKD. Trimming took 3 bases from V and 8 from J; bases not matched to a gene: 6. The CDR3 region has the DNA TGTGCCATCAGTGACCAGCGGGAGAAACATGAGCAGTTCTTC. Protein: CAISDQREKHEQFF.

V is TRBV6-6 and J is TRBJ2-7, with 8 positions matching TRBD1. This CDR3 contains 15 residues. Looked up from germline, CDR1 is MNHNY and CDR2 is SVGAGI (reference sequence). With V trimmed by 0 bases and J by 2 bases, 3 bases remained unmatched. For the CDR3, the DNA is TGTGCCAGCAGTTACTCGTCACAGGGGGCCTACGAGCAGTACTTC. It codes for CASSYSSQGAYEQYF.

The V gene is TRBV19, the J gene TRBJ2-7, with D perhaps TRBD1 or TRBD2 (6 bases each). The length of the CDR3 is 14 residues. Deletions cut 6 bases from V and 0 bases from J, with 12 bases between. Germline values: CDR1 LNHDA, CDR2 SQIVND (reference sequence). The CDR3 DNA follows: TGTGCCAGTAGCCAAGGGGGGAACTCCTACGAGCAGTACTTC. Its protein product is CASSQGGNSYEQYF.

This chain connects TRBV7-6 to TRBJ2-6, with D tentatively TRBD1 (5 bases). CDR1 and CDR2 from the germline V gene are SGHVS and FNYEAQ. V dropped 5 bases and J dropped 0 bases, with 26 bases sitting between them. The length of the CDR3 is 21 residues. The chain's CDR3 is CASSAGWTWGLTSSGANVLTF. The DNA for the CDR3 is TGTGCCAGCAGCGCCGGGTGGACGTGGGGCCTTACCAGCTCTGGGGCCAACGTCCTGACTTTC. The whole variable domain, remainder taken from reference TRBV7-6 and TRBJ2-6, is GAGVSQSPRYKVTKRGQDVALRCDPISGHVSLYWYRQALGQGPEFLTYFNYEAQQDKSGLPNDRFSAERPEGSISTLTIQRTEQRDSAMYRCASSAGWTWGLTSSGANVLTFGAGSRLTVL.

This clone was found once. The V call is TRBV5-6, the J call TRBJ1-1, with 8 bases matching TRBD1. V lost 6 bases and J lost 4; bases outside the gene matches: 8. This CDR3 is 14 amino acids long. The germline V gene has CDR1 SGHDT and CDR2 YYEEEE. The CDR3, as DNA: TGTGCCAGCAATTATTGGGACAGGTCCACTGAAGCTTTCTTT. Translated: CASNYWDRSTEAFF.

The genes are TRBV30 and TRBJ2-7; 9 positions match TRBD2. Germline CDR1 reads GTSNPN; CDR2 reads SVGIG (reference sequence). Trimming removed 2 bases from V and 4 bases from J; junction bases left unmatched: 3. This CDR3 spans 13 amino acids. CDR3 sequence reads: CAWSPAGGYEQYF. In DNA form, the CDR3 reads TGTGCCTGGAGTCCAGCGGGGGGATACGAGCAGTACTTC.

In this sample, this clone turned up once. The rearrangement joins TRBV18 to TRBJ2-7; D gene uncertain. This CDR3 is 14 amino acids long. Germline V gene sequence: CDR1 KGHSH, CDR2 LQKENI. V dropped 2 bases and J dropped 3 bases, with 11 bases sitting between them. The chain's CDR3 is CASSPSAEVYEQYF. Written as DNA, the CDR3 is TGTGCCAGCTCACCATCGGCAGAAGTCTACGAGCAGTACTTC. Using reference TRBV18 and TRBJ2-7 for the parts outside the CDR3, the full variable domain is NAGVMQNPRHLVRRRGQEARLRCSPMKGHSHVYWYRQLPEEGLKFMVYLQKENIIDESGMPKERFSAEFPKEGPSILRIQQVVRGDSAAYFCASSPSAEVYEQYFGPGTRLTVT.

The chain couples TRBV30 to TRBJ2-3; 12 nucleotides line up with TRBD2. Germline V lookup: CDR1 GTSNPN, CDR2 SVGIG (reference sequence). There are 15 residues in the CDR3. Trimming took 3 bases from V and 2 from J; bases not matched to a gene: 3. The CDR3 spells CAWRLAGGFTDTQYF. CDR3 coding DNA: TGTGCCTGGAGACTAGCGGGAGGATTCACAGATACGCAGTATTTT.

CDR3 in amino acids: CASSLPGSPSNQPQHF. The CDR3, as DNA: TGTGCCAGCAGTTTGCCGGGATCCCCTAGCAATCAGCCCCAGCATTTT. V usage is TRBV28 and J usage is TRBJ1-5; D remains unclear. Trimming took 3 bases from V and 0 from J, leaving 12 bases between them. Germline CDR1 MDHEN, CDR2 SYDVKM. This CDR3 comprises 16 residues.

The genes are TRBV13 and TRBJ1-2; D gene ambiguous. V was trimmed by 0 bases and J by 6 bases, leaving 8 bases between them. This CDR3 contains 13 residues. From germline, CDR1 is PRHDT and CDR2 FYEKMQ (reference sequence). This chain's CDR3 is CASSLGEGDGYTF. The CDR3 nucleotides are TGTGCCAGCAGCTTAGGGGAAGGAGATGGCTACACCTTC. Full variable domain (missing parts from reference TRBV13 and TRBJ1-2): AAGVIQSPRHLIKEKRETATLKCYPIPRHDTVYWYQQGPGQDPQFLISFYEKMQSDKGSIPDRFSAQQFSDYHSELNMSSLELGDSALYFCASSLGEGDGYTFGSGTRLTVV.

This clone appeared a few times. The CDR3 DNA is TGTGCCAGCAGCCCCTCGGAGTATTTTGGTGGCTACACCTTC. Translation: CASSPSEYFGGYTF. The rearrangement links TRBV7-9 to TRBJ1-2; D is ambiguous. Germline CDR1 is SEHNR and CDR2 is FQNEAQ (reference sequence). Trimming shortened V by 5 bases and J by 7 bases, and 17 bases separated the two germline ends. The CDR3 sequence is 14 residues long.

This rearrangement joins TRBV7-2 to TRBJ2-7, with D possibly being TRBD1 or TRBD2 (5 bases each). In germline, CDR1 is SGHTA, CDR2 FQGNSA. Trimming took off 5 bases at V and 4 bases at J, with 12 bases between the two ends. The CDR3 runs to 13 residues. Here the CDR3 reads CASSRVGGYEQYF. In nucleotides, the CDR3 is TGTGCCAGCAGCAGGGTTGGGGGTTACGAGCAGTACTTC.

This clone was recorded once. The chain joins TRBV11-2 to TRBJ2-3; D is possibly TRBD1 or TRBD2 (5 bases each). The CDR3 is made up of 15 amino acids. The germline gives CDR1 SGHAT, CDR2 FQNNGV. Trimming stripped 5 bases from V and 2 bases from J, with 14 bases between. CDR3 nucleotides: TGTGCCAGCAGCCGCCGGGACCGGCACACAGATACGCAGTATTTT. As protein: CASSRRDRHTDTQYF.

The chain is built from TRBV10-3 and TRBJ2-7, with 12 bases fitting TRBD2. Trimming at V came to 0 bases and at J to 0 bases, leaving 6 bases not matched to a gene. From germline, CDR1 is ENHRY and CDR2 SYGVKD. The CDR3 loop spans 18 amino acids. The CDR3 bases are TGTGCCATCAGTGAGTCGGGAACTAGCGGGGGGTACTCCTACGAGCAGTACTTC. It specifies CAISESGTSGGYSYEQYF.

This chain links TRBV5-8 with TRBJ2-7; D gene unclear. The CDR3 runs to 13 residues. Germline V lookup: CDR1 SGHTS, CDR2 YDEGEE. Trimming shortened V by 4 bases and J by 2 bases, and 10 bases separated the two germline ends. The CDR3, as DNA: TGTGCCAGCAGCAGAAGGGATCCCTACGAGCAGTACTTC. Protein sequence: CASSRRDPYEQYF. Full variable domain (outside the CDR3, taken from reference TRBV5-8 and TRBJ2-7): EAGVTQSPTHLIKTRGQQATLRCSPISGHTSVYWYQQALGLGLQFLLWYDEGEERNRGNFPPRFSGRQFPNYSSELNVNALELEDSALYLCASSRRDPYEQYFGPGTRLTVT.

V and J are TRBV4-2 and TRBJ2-3; 9 nucleotides agree with TRBD2. V dropped 0 bases and J dropped 4; count of bases not matched to a gene: 8. Per germline, CDR1 LGHNA and CDR2 YNFKEQ. This CDR3 has 17 residues. The CDR3 DNA reads TGTGCCAGCAGCCAAGAGGGCGGGGGGGGATATGCAGATACGCAGTATTTT. It is translated as CASSQEGGGGYADTQYF.

This rearrangement joins TRBV9 to TRBJ2-1, with 14 bases lining up with TRBD2. The germline V gene has CDR1 SGDLS and CDR2 YYNGEE. This CDR3 spans 16 amino acids. With 3 bases clipped from V and 4 bases from J, the junction kept 3 bases outside the gene matches. CDR3 protein: CASSARLAGGYNEQFF. The CDR3 DNA follows: TGTGCCAGCAGCGCCAGACTAGCGGGAGGGTACAATGAGCAGTTCTTC.

The chain recombines TRBV6-4 with TRBJ2-1; D may be TRBD2 (6 bases). The V end was cut by 6 bases, the J end by 12 bases, with 12 bases between. The CDR3 totals 11 residues. From germline, CDR1 is MRHNA and CDR2 SNTAGT. The CDR3 DNA is TGTGCCAGCAGCGGGGGAGGCCGGCAGTTCTTC. It encodes CASSGGGRQFF.

The chain links TRBV11-2 to TRBJ1-1, with 8 bases aligning to TRBD1. The junction had 3 bases not matched to a gene; V was cut back by 3 bases and J by 0 bases. In germline, CDR1 is SGHAT, CDR2 FQNNGV. The CDR3 spans 15 residues. CDR3 loop: CASSFDRGMNTEAFF. CDR3 coding DNA: TGTGCCAGCAGCTTTGACAGGGGCATGAACACTGAAGCTTTCTTT.

V usage is TRBV5-6 and J usage is TRBJ2-6, with TRBD2 as a possible D gene (6 bases). CDR1 SGHDT and CDR2 YYEEEE come from the germline V gene. This CDR3 is 16 amino acids long. Trimming left V 4 bases short and J 0 bases short, with 11 bases between. The CDR3 sequence: CASSRRVSSGANVLTF. For the CDR3, the DNA is TGTGCCAGCAGCCGGAGGGTTAGCTCTGGGGCCAACGTCCTGACTTTC.

The chain is built from TRBV9 and TRBJ1-4, with D possibly matching TRBD1 (6 bases). The germline V gene has CDR1 SGDLS and CDR2 YYNGEE. The V gene lost 2 bases and the J gene lost 2 bases, with 13 bases spanning the gap. The CDR3 has 16 residues. This chain's CDR3 is CASSVGQGPTNEKLFF. CDR3 bases: TGTGCCAGCAGCGTTGGCCAGGGGCCCACTAATGAAAAACTGTTTTTT.

This rearrangement joins TRBV7-8 to TRBJ1-5, with 7 positions matching TRBD1. With V trimmed by 5 bases and J by 6 bases, 4 bases remained unmatched. The CDR3 loop spans 13 amino acids. Looked up from germline, CDR1 is SGHVS and CDR2 is FQNEAQ. The CDR3 sequence is CASSQGGFQPQHF. CDR3 DNA sequence: TGTGCCAGCAGCCAGGGGGGGTTTCAGCCCCAGCATTTT.